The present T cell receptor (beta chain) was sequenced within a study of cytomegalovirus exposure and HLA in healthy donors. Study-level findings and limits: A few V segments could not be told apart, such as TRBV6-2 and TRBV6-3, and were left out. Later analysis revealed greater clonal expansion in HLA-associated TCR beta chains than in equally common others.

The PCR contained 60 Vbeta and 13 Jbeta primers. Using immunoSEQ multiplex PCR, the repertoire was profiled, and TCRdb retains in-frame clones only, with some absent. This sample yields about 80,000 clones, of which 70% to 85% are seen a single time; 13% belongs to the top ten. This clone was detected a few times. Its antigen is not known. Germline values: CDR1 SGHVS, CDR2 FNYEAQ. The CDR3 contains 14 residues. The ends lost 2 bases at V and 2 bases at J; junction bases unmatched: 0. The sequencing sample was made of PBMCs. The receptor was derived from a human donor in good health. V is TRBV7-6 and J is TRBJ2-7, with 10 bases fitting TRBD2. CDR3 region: CASSLSGGAYEQYF. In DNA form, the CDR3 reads TGTGCCAGCAGCTTAAGCGGGGGGGCCTACGAGCAGTACTTC.